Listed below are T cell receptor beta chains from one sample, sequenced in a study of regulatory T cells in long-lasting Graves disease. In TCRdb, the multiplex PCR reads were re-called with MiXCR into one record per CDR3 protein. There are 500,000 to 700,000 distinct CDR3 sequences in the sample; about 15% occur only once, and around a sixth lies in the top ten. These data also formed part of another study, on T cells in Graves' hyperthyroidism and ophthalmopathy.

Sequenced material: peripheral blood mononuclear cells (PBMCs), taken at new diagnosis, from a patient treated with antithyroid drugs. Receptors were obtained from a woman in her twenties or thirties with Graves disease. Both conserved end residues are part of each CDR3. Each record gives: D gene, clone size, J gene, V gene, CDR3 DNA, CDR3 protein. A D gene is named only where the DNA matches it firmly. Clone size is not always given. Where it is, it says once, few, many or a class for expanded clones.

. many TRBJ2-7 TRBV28 TGTGCCAGCAGTCCTGGCGGGCGAGGGCTACGGGTTTCACACGACTCCTACGAGCAGTACTTC CASSPGGRGLRVSHDSYEQYF
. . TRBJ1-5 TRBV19 TGTGCCAGTAGAACATTTGATTCTTATAGCAATCAGCCCCAGCATTTT CASRTFDSYSNQPQHF
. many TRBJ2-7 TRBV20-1 TGCAGTGCCTCCAAAACGGAGGTACCCTCCTACGAGCAGTACTTC CSASKTEVPSYEQYF
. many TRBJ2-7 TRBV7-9 TGTGCCAGCAGCTTTAGCAGTAAAGCACTCGACGAGCAGTACTTC CASSFSSKALDEQYF
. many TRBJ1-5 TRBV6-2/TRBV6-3 TGTGCCAGCAGTGGTCATAGCAATCAGCCCCAGCATTTT CASSGHSNQPQHF
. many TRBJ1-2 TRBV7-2 TGTGCCAGCAGCTTTGCTACGGTGAAGGGTGGCTACACCTTC CASSFATVKGGYTF
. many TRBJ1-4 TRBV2 TGTGCCAGCAGTGAAGCCCTCTTCACCGCAACTAATGAAAAACTGTTTTTT CASSEALFTATNEKLFF
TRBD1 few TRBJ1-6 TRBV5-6 TGTGCCAGCAGCTACAAGGACAGGGAGTCGGTCCTCCACTTT CASSYKDRESVLHF
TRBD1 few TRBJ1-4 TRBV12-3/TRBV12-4 TGTGCCAGCAGTTCAGGGGGCAGAACCTCGATTCCTAATGAAAAACTGTTTTTT CASSSGGRTSIPNEKLFF
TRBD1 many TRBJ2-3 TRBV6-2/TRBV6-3 TGTGCCAGCAGTACCGGGACAGGGGGATCAGATACGCAGTATTTT CASSTGTGGSDTQYF
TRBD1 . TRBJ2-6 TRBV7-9 TGTGCCAGCAGCCCTCGGACAGGGAGGATAAACTCTGGGGCCAACGTCCTGACTTTC CASSPRTGRINSGANVLTF
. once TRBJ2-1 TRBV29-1 TGCAGCGTTGAAGACCCAGGGGCCCTTAACTCCTACAATGAGCAGTTCTTC CSVEDPGALNSYNEQFF
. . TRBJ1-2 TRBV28 TGTGCCAGCAAATCGACAGGCTACTATGGCTACACCTTC CASKSTGYYGYTF
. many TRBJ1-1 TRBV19 TGTGCCAGCCGCGACTCGGCCTTTAACACTGAAGCTTTCTTT CASRDSAFNTEAFF
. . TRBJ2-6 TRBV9 TGTGCCAGCAGCGATTCTCAGGGCCTCTCTGGGGCCAACGTCCTGACTTTC CASSDSQGLSGANVLTF
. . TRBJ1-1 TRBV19 TGTGCCAGTAGTATCAGAGAGACTGAAGCTTTCTTT CASSIRETEAFF
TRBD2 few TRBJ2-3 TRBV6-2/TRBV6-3 TGTGCCAGTTGGACTAGGAGCACAGATACGCAGTATTTT CASWTRSTDTQYF
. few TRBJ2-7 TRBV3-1 TGTGCCAGCAGCCATGCATCAGCTTTCGCGGACAGAATCTACGAGCAGTACTTC CASSHASAFADRIYEQYF
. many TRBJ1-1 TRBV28 TGTGCCAGCAGTTTACAGCCTCACCTCCCAATGGAAGCTTTCTTT CASSLQPHLPMEAFF
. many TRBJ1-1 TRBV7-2 TGTGCCAGCACCATAGGGGTGAACACTGAAGCTTTCTTT CASTIGVNTEAFF
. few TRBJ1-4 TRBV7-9 TGTGCCAGCACCAGACGGCGGGGGTCCAATGAAAAACTGTTTTTT CASTRRRGSNEKLFF
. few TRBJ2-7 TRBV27 TGTGCCAGCAGTGCGTTGCAGGGGAATACCTACGAGCAGTACTTC CASSALQGNTYEQYF
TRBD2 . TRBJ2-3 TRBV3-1 TGTGCCAGCAGCCTAGGTATTGACCCCGGGAGGGTTACGCAGTATTTT CASSLGIDPGRVTQYF
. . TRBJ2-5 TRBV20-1 TGCAGTGCTAGAATCACGGGCCTTCCTGAGACCCAGTACTTC CSARITGLPETQYF
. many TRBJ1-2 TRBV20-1 TGCAGTGCTAGGGTGAGGTCCCGGACATACGCGTATGGCTACACCTTC CSARVRSRTYAYGYTF
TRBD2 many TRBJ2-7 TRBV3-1 TGTGCCAGCAGCCGAATAGCGGGAGCTTCTTACGAGCAGTACTTC CASSRIAGASYEQYF
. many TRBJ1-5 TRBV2 TGTGCCAGCAGTGAACGGGGGCATCAGCCCCAGCATTTT CASSERGHQPQHF
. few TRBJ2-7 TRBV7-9 TGTGCCAGCAGCCCAGGGGCGGGGACTGGCTACGAGCAGTACTTC CASSPGAGTGYEQYF
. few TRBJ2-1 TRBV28 TGTGCCAGCAGCCTGACTGAGAATGAGCAGTTCTTC CASSLTENEQFF
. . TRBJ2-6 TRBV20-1 TGCAGTGCTAGACAGTCCGGGGCCAACGTCCTGACTTTC CSARQSGANVLTF
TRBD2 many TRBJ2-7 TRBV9 TGTGCCAGCAGTCCCCGGACTAGCGGATCCTACGAGCAGTACTTC CASSPRTSGSYEQYF
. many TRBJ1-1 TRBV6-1 TGTGCCAGCATTAGGGAACAAGCTTTCTTT CASIREQAFF
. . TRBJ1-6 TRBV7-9 TGTGCCATTAAGAATGGGGACACTGATAATTCACCCCTCCACTTT CAIKNGDTDNSPLHF
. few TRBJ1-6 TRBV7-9 TGTGCCAGCAGCTTAGGGTTTGCAGGGAGGCACTCACCCCTCCACTTT CASSLGFAGRHSPLHF
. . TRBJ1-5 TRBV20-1 TGCAGTGCGCGAAGGGCGGGTCAACAGCCCCAGCATTTT CSARRAGQQPQHF
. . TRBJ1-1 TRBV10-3 TGTGCCATCAGTCCCGGACTCACAATCGGGGCTTTCTTT CAISPGLTIGAFF
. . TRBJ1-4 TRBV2 TGTGCCAGCAGTGACCTCCAAACTAATGAAAAACTGTTTTTT CASSDLQTNEKLFF
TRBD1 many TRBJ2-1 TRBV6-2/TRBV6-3 TGTGCCAGCAGTAGGGACAGGGGCTACAATGAGCAGTTCTTC CASSRDRGYNEQFF
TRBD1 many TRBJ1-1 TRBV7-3 TGTGCCAGCAGCTTGGACAGGGATAACACTGAAGCTTTCTTT CASSLDRDNTEAFF
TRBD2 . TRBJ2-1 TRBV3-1 TGTGCCAGCAGCCAAGATTTACTAGCGGGCGGTGAGCAGTTCTTC CASSQDLLAGGEQFF
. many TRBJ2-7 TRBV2 TGTGCCAGCGTGAGGTTGAACGAGCAGTACTTC CASVRLNEQYF
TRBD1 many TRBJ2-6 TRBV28 TGTGCCAGCACCGCGGGGGACAGGGGAACTGGGGCCAACGTCCTGACTTTC CASTAGDRGTGANVLTF
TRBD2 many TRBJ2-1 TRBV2 TGTGCCAGCAGTGCAGGGACTAGTATTATCCATGAGCAGTTCTTC CASSAGTSIIHEQFF
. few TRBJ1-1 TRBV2 TGTGCCACCCGTGCGGTTTACTTTAACACTGAAGCTTTCTTT CATRAVYFNTEAFF
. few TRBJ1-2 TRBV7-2 TGTGCCAGCAGTTTAGCGAGGAGCCATGGCTACACCTTC CASSLARSHGYTF
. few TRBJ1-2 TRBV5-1 TGCGCCAGCAGCCCAAGATCAGACGGAGATGGCTACACCTTC CASSPRSDGDGYTF